This paragraph covers one T cell receptor (beta chain) sequence. The source of the sample is a study of blood T cell repertoires in COVID-19. Study background: Both acute and convalescent COVID-19 samples were obtained from the United States, Italy and Spain.

V was trimmed by 1 base and J by 5 bases, leaving 17 bases between them. The CDR3 is made up of 16 amino acids. Germline-derived CDR1 and CDR2 are LNHNV and YYDKDF (reference sequence). The assay was immunoSEQ multiplex PCR, and TCRdb's table has in-frame clones only and misses some. The sample yields roughly 180,000 clones, about 84% seen once. The sequenced sample was peripheral blood. This TCR was recovered from a human donor in a cohort sampled during active COVID-19. V usage is TRBV15 and J usage is TRBJ1-2; D perhaps matches TRBD1 (6 bases). The CDR3 region is CATSRAQGWKEYGYTF. The CDR3 nucleotides read TGTGCCACCAGCAGAGCACAGGGATGGAAAGAGTATGGCTACACCTTC.